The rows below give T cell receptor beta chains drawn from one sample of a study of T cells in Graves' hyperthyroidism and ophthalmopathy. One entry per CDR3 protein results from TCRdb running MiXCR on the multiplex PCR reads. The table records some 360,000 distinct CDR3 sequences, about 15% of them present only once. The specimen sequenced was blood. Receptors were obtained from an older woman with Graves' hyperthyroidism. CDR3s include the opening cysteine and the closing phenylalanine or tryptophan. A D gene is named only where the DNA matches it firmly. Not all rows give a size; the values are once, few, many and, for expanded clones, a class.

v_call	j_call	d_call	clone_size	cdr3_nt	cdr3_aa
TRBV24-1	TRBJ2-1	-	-	TGTGCCACCAGTGATTTCAGTCAGCGGCAGGGGAAGATTTTCAGGCAGCAGTTCTTC	CATSDFSQRQGKIFRQQFF
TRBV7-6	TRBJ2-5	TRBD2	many	TGTGCCAGCAGCTTCAGTGGGACTAGCGGGGGGGAAGAGACCCAGTACTTC	CASSFSGTSGGEETQYF
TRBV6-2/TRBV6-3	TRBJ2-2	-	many	TGTGCCAGCAGTTACCTGGGGACTTATCAGGACGGGGAGCTGTTTTTT	CASSYLGTYQDGELFF
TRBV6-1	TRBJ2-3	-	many	TGTGCCAGCTTCAGTTGGGACTTCCAGACAGATACGCAGTATTTT	CASFSWDFQTDTQYF
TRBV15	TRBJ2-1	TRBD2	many	TGTGCCACCAGCAGAAAGCGGGAGGGCTACAATGAGCAGTTCTTC	CATSRKREGYNEQFF
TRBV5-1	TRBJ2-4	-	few	TGCGCCAGCAGCGCTACCCCCGCACTAGCCAAAAACATTCAGTACTTC	CASSATPALAKNIQYF
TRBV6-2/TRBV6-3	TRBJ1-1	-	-	TGTGCCAGCAGTCCAACACGAGGGTTCACTGAAGCTTTCTTT	CASSPTRGFTEAFF
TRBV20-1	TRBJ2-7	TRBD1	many	TGCAGTGCTAGTCTGGGACAGGGGAACGAGCAGTACTTC	CSASLGQGNEQYF
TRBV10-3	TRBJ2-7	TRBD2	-	TGTGCCATGGGACTAGCGGGGGGCTCCTACGAGCAGTACTTC	CAMGLAGGSYEQYF
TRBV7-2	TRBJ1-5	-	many	TGTGCCAGCAGCTTAGGGCCCAGCAATCAGCCCCAGCATTTT	CASSLGPSNQPQHF
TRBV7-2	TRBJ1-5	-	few	TGTGCCAGCAGCTTAGATAGGGGGGTACAGCCCCAGCATTTT	CASSLDRGVQPQHF
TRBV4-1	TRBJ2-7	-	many	TGCGCCAGCAGCCCACTTCCCTCCTACGAGCAGTACTTC	CASSPLPSYEQYF
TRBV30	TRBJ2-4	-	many	TGTGCCTGGAGTGTCAAGGCGGGCAACATTCAGTACTTC	CAWSVKAGNIQYF
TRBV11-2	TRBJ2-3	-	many	TGTGCCAGCAGCGAAGGACCCAGCACAGATACGCAGTATTTT	CASSEGPSTDTQYF
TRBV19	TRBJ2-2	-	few	TGTGCCAGTAGTATAGGAGGTCGGACCGGGGAGCTGTTTTTT	CASSIGGRTGELFF
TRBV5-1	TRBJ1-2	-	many	TGCGCCAGCAGCCCCCTCGGTACTAACTATGGCTACACCTTC	CASSPLGTNYGYTF
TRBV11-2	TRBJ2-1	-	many	TGTGCCAGCAGCTTAGTGGCTCCAGGCTATGAGCAGTTCTTC	CASSLVAPGYEQFF
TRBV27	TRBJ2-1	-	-	TGTGCCAGCAGTTGGTCGGGGTCCTACAATGAGCAGTTCTTC	CASSWSGSYNEQFF
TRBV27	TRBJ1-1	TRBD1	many	TGTGCCAGCAGCCCCGACAGGGAAGGCACTGAAGCTTTCTTT	CASSPDREGTEAFF
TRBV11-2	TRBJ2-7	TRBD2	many	TGTGCCAGCAGCTTTCCTGGCGGGAGGGCCGTCGAGCAGTACTTC	CASSFPGGRAVEQYF
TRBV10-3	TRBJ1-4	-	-	TGTGCCATCAGTGAGTCGGTGGGGGAAAAACTGTTTTTT	CAISESVGEKLFF
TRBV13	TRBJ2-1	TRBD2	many	TGTGCCAGCAGCGGGACTAGCGGACATCATCACTACAATGAGCAGTTCTTC	CASSGTSGHHHYNEQFF
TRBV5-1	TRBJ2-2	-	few	TGCGCCAGCAGCCGCGGGACAGACACCGGGGAGCTGTTTTTT	CASSRGTDTGELFF
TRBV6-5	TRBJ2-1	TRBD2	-	TGTGCCAGCAGTTACTTAGGGACTAGCGGGAGGGGGAATGAGCAGTTCTTC	CASSYLGTSGRGNEQFF
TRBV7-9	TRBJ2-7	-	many	TGTGCCAGCAGCTTGGCCGGGGTTGGTTACGAGCAGTACTTC	CASSLAGVGYEQYF
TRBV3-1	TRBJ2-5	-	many	TGTGCCAGCAGCCAAAGGCATGCCGAACAAGAGACCCAGTACTTC	CASSQRHAEQETQYF